The 32 T cell receptor beta chains below come from one sample, sequenced in a study of cytotoxic CD8 clonotypes in ibrutinib-treated CLL. Only in-frame clones appear in the TCRdb table, and some are missing; sequencing was by immunoSEQ multiplex PCR. The profile covers about 140,000 clones, with 85% to 95% appearing a single time and more than 10% taken by the ten largest. Sequenced material: PBMCs, taken after 12 months of ibrutinib treatment. The receptors shown here come from a human donor with chronic lymphocytic leukemia.

The V gene is TRBV27, the J gene TRBJ2-1; 10 bases are shared with TRBD2. The junction had 9 bases not matched to a gene; V was cut back by 8 bases and J by 5 bases. The CDR3 covers 15 residues. Per germline, CDR1 MNHEY and CDR2 SMNVEV (reference sequence). CDR3 DNA sequence: TGTGCCAGCCACCGGGACCTAGCGGGAGACAATGAGCAGTTCTTC. Protein sequence: CASHRDLAGDNEQFF.

This clone is a singleton in its sample. The CDR3 coding sequence is TGCGCCAGCAGCCCGTCTAGCGGATTAGGCAACAATGAGCAGTTCTTC. Protein product: CASSPSSGLGNNEQFF. The chain combines TRBV5-1 with TRBJ2-1; 7 bases line up with TRBD2. The CDR3 runs 16 residues. With V trimmed by 4 bases and J by 5 bases, 12 bases remained unmatched. Per germline, CDR1 SGHRS and CDR2 YFSETQ.

V and J are TRBV23-1 and TRBJ2-1, with 10 nucleotides matching TRBD2. TRBV23-1 is treated as an ORF (open reading frame) with a function not yet certain. The CDR3 spans 24 residues. The junction had 26 bases not matched to a gene; V was cut back by 3 bases and J by 0 bases. CDR3 sequence (DNA): TGCGCCAGCAGTCAGACTTGTGGGTTAGCGGGAGGTTTGCCATGTCCAAGCTCCTACAATGAGCAGTTCTTC. Its translation is CASSQTCGLAGGLPCPSSYNEQFF.

As DNA, the CDR3 is TGTGCTCAGGGACCCCTCTACGAGCAGTACTTC. Amino acid sequence: CAQGPLYEQYF. The chain has TRBV6-5 and TRBJ2-7; D assignment may be TRBD1 or TRBD2 (5 bases each). The germline CDR1 and CDR2 sequences are MNHEY and SVGAGI. This CDR3 has 11 residues.

This clone was seen just once. This chain uses TRBV27 with TRBJ2-3; D is unclear. V was clipped by 2 bases and J by 1 base, with 10 bases between them. Germline CDR1 reads MNHEY; CDR2 reads SMNVEV (reference sequence). This CDR3 has 15 residues. CDR3 sequence: CASSLGLPGTDTQYF. The CDR3 nucleotides are TGTGCCAGCAGTTTAGGGCTCCCAGGCACAGATACGCAGTATTTT.

V is TRBV6-5 and J is TRBJ2-3; unclear D gene. This CDR3 is built from 13 residues. The germline V gene encodes CDR1 MNHEY and CDR2 SVGAGI. V was cut by 8 bases and J by 4 bases, with 13 bases left in between. The DNA for the CDR3 is TGTGCCAGCGGGCAACCGGGCGCAGATACGCAGTATTTT. Translated: CASGQPGADTQYF.

On this clone: The junction departs from the called germline gene at one end, perhaps through a read error. This CDR3 reads CASSATQSSEQYF. CDR3 in DNA: TGTGCCAGCAGCGCAACCCAATCCTCCGAGCAGTACTTC. The chain couples TRBV9 to TRBJ2-7, with D unresolved. CDR3 length equals 13 residues. CDR1 and CDR2 (germline): SGDLS, YYNGEE.

V and J are TRBV4-1 and TRBJ2-1; D not certain. Germline V gives CDR1 MGHRA, CDR2 YSYEKL. The CDR3 is made up of 13 amino acids. Trimming took 0 bases from V and 6 from J, leaving 6 bases between them. The CDR3: CASSQDFRNEQFF. In DNA, the CDR3 is TGCGCCAGCAGCCAAGATTTCCGCAATGAGCAGTTCTTC.

The chain is built from TRBV18 and TRBJ1-2; 7 nucleotides align to TRBD1. This CDR3 is 15 amino acids long. After removal of 6 bases from V and 4 bases from J, the junction contained 11 bases not matched to a gene. Germline CDR1 KGHSH, CDR2 LQKENI. CDR3 coding DNA: TGTGCCAGCTCTCAATTAACAGGGGAGGGCTATGGCTACACCTTC. Protein: CASSQLTGEGYGYTF.

The rearrangement links TRBV9 to TRBJ2-6; the match to TRBD1 covers 11 bases. The CDR3 sequence is 18 residues long. The junction had 7 bases not matched to a gene; V was cut back by 2 bases and J by 3 bases. Per the germline V gene, CDR1 is SGDLS and CDR2 is YYNGEE. CDR3 nucleotides: TGTGCCAGCAGCGTCGCCGGGACAGGGGGAGATGGGGCCAACGTCCTGACTTTC. Residues: CASSVAGTGGDGANVLTF.

The rearrangement uses TRBV7-9 and TRBJ2-7; D possibly corresponds to TRBD2 (5 bases). CDR1 is SEHNR, CDR2 FQNEAQ, per germline (reference sequence). The CDR3 is made up of 12 amino acids. V was pared by 3 bases and J by 5 bases, with 8 bases between. The CDR3 sequence: CASSLRVDEQYF. The CDR3 nucleotides are TGTGCCAGCAGCTTGAGGGTCGACGAGCAGTACTTC.

This sequence joins TRBV29-1 and TRBJ2-3, with D tentatively TRBD2 (6 bases). Germline V gene lookup returns CDR1 SQVTM and CDR2 ANQGSEA. V was shortened by 0 bases and J by 3 bases, with 13 bases between the two germline ends. The CDR3 extends over 15 amino acids. DNA for the CDR3: TGCAGCGTTGAAGAATTGGGGGGTGGTACAGATACGCAGTATTTT. Encoded protein: CSVEELGGGTDTQYF.

The chain joins TRBV23-1 to TRBJ2-7; D ambiguous. TRBV23-1 is an ORF; its function is uncertain. This CDR3 contains 15 residues. Trimming shortened V by 0 bases and J by 0 bases, and 9 bases separated the two germline ends. CDR3: CASSQSSRNSYEQYF. The CDR3 region has the DNA TGCGCCAGCAGTCAATCGAGCAGGAACTCCTACGAGCAGTACTTC.

J is TRBJ2-5 and V is TRBV30; D unresolved. Trimming pared 4 bases from V and 5 bases from J, leaving 5 bases between. CDR1 is GTSNPN, CDR2 SVGIG, per germline (reference sequence). The CDR3 has 10 residues. CDR3 amino acids: CAWKGETQYF. The CDR3 nucleotides read TGTGCCTGGAAAGGGGAGACCCAGTACTTC.

The chain has TRBV28 and TRBJ2-4; no reliable D call. The V end lost 8 bases, the J end lost 0 bases, and 5 bases lay between the germline ends. Germline V gene data show CDR1 as MDHEN and CDR2 as SYDVKM. The CDR3 runs to 12 residues. The CDR3 nucleotides read TGTGCCAGCCGGCTAGCCAAAAACATTCAGTACTTC. Translation: CASRLAKNIQYF. The full variable domain, with the rest looked up from reference TRBV28 and TRBJ2-4, is DVKVTQSSRYLVKRTGEKVFLECVQDMDHENMFWYRQDPGLGLRLIYFSYDVKMKEKGDIPEGYSVSREKKERFSLILESASTNQTSMYLCASRLAKNIQYFGAGTRLSVL.

This rearrangement joins TRBV27 to TRBJ2-4; 8 bases agree with TRBD1. The V segment lost 5 bases and the J segment 0 bases; nucleotides outside the gene matches: 12. CDR3 length: 18 amino acids. The germline gives CDR1 MNHEY, CDR2 SMNVEV (reference sequence). Written as DNA, the CDR3 is TGTGCCAGCAGTCCCGCGGGACAGGCAGGGGTAGCCAAAAACATTCAGTACTTC. This sequence encodes CASSPAGQAGVAKNIQYF.

This chain links TRBV19 with TRBJ2-7; TRBD2 matches 9 bases. CDR3 length: 15 amino acids. Losses at the gene ends were 10 bases for V and 0 bases for J; bases not matched to a gene: 10. Germline values: CDR1 LNHDA, CDR2 SQIVND (reference sequence). Here the CDR3 DNA reads TGTGCCACTAGGTTAGCGGGAGACCTCTCCTACGAGCAGTACTTC. Translated, it gives CATRLAGDLSYEQYF.

The chain carries TRBV19 and TRBJ2-7; unclear D gene. V was trimmed by 5 bases and J by 2 bases, leaving 19 bases between them. Germline assignment: CDR1 LNHDA and CDR2 SQIVND (reference sequence). The CDR3 sequence is 16 residues long. CDR3 in amino acids: CASSPQRDFPTYEQYF. CDR3 DNA sequence: TGTGCCAGTAGTCCCCAAAGGGATTTTCCCACCTACGAGCAGTACTTC. The full variable domain, rest sourced from reference TRBV19 and TRBJ2-7, is DGGITQSPKYLFRKEGQNVTLSCEQNLNHDAMYWYRQDPGQGLRLIYYSQIVNDFQKGDIAEGYSVSREKKESFPLTVTSAQKNPTAFYLCASSPQRDFPTYEQYFGPGTRLTVT.

The chain combines TRBV11-2 with TRBJ1-2; no firm D call. The CDR3 is made up of 13 amino acids. Trimming pared 0 bases from V and 5 bases from J, leaving 7 bases between. Germline loops: CDR1 SGHAT, CDR2 FQNNGV. CDR3 loop: CASSLDPRYGYTF. The CDR3 DNA sequence: TGTGCCAGCAGCTTAGATCCGCGGTATGGCTACACCTTC.

V and J are TRBV18 and TRBJ2-7, with 7 positions matching TRBD1. Germline lookup yields CDR1 KGHSH and CDR2 LQKENI. V lost 6 bases, J lost 1 base, and 6 bases stayed unmatched. This CDR3 region has 14 residues. The CDR3, as DNA: TGTGCCAGCTCCCCTGGGACAGTTTCCTACGAGCAGTACTTC. This translates into CASSPGTVSYEQYF. Drawing the rest from reference TRBV18 and TRBJ2-7, the complete variable domain is NAGVMQNPRHLVRRRGQEARLRCSPMKGHSHVYWYRQLPEEGLKFMVYLQKENIIDESGMPKERFSAEFPKEGPSILRIQQVVRGDSAAYFCASSPGTVSYEQYFGPGTRLTVT.

The genes are TRBV11-2 and TRBJ1-2; TRBD1 is a possible D gene (6 bases). The CDR3 sequence is 15 residues long. Trimming shortened V by 5 bases and J by 4 bases, and 17 bases separated the two germline ends. Germline V gene sequence: CDR1 SGHAT, CDR2 FQNNGV. CDR3 nucleotide sequence: TGTGCCAGCAGCCCCCGACAGGACGTCTTCTATGGCTACACCTTC. This encodes CASSPRQDVFYGYTF.

V gene TRBV5-1 combines with J gene TRBJ2-5, with D unclear. CDR1 is SGHRS, CDR2 YFSETQ, per germline. The CDR3 has 11 residues. The V and J ends lost 3 bases and 5 bases respectively, with 5 bases between them. The CDR3 bases are TGCGCCAGCAGCTCTCAGGAGACCCAGTACTTC. Protein: CASSSQETQYF.

The chain has TRBV6-6 and TRBJ1-5; D is perhaps TRBD1 (6 bases). This CDR3 spans 14 amino acids. V shed 6 bases and J shed 3 bases, with 12 bases lying between them. Germline V gene sequence: CDR1 MNHNY, CDR2 SVGAGI (reference sequence). DNA for the CDR3: TGTGCCAGCAGCCCAACAGGGACCAATCAGCCCCAGCATTTT. This sequence encodes CASSPTGTNQPQHF.

The chain couples TRBV28 to TRBJ2-1; 11 bases map to TRBD2. Germline assignment: CDR1 MDHEN and CDR2 SYDVKM. The CDR3 loop spans 16 amino acids. V lost 4 bases to trimming and J lost 9 bases; unmatched junction nucleotides: 11. The CDR3 DNA reads as TGTGCCAGCAGTTGGGGGACTAGCGGTGAGGGTGCTGAGCAGTTCTTC. Translating gives CASSWGTSGEGAEQFF.

V is TRBV7-2 and J is TRBJ2-7; TRBD1 matches 8 bases. Germline V lookup: CDR1 SGHTA, CDR2 FQGNSA. Unmatched junction bases numbered 10, after V lost 5 bases and J lost 7 bases. The CDR3 has 14 amino acids. The DNA for the CDR3 is TGTGCCAGCAGCCCACGGGACAGGTTCTGGGAGCAGTACTTC. It encodes CASSPRDRFWEQYF.

V and J are TRBV2 and TRBJ1-4; D uncertain. This CDR3 has 14 amino acids. Trimming shortened V by 7 bases and J by 8 bases, and 17 bases separated the two germline ends. Per the germline V gene, CDR1 is SNHLY and CDR2 is FYNNEI. CDR3 loop: CASIDTRGGEKLFF. CDR3 nucleotides: TGTGCCAGCATAGACACACGCGGAGGAGAAAAACTGTTTTTT.

This chain uses TRBV15 with TRBJ2-3; TRBD2 aligns across 8 bases. J gave up 2 bases and V 4 bases, and 8 bases lay outside the gene matches. Germline CDR1 is LNHNV and CDR2 is YYDKDF (reference sequence). There are 16 residues in the CDR3. CDR3 nucleotide sequence: TGTGCCACCAGCACGGGGGGGGGAGAGACCACAGATACGCAGTATTTT. It yields the protein CATSTGGGETTDTQYF.

CDR3 DNA: TGTGCCAGCAGTGCAGGGATCTCCTACGAGCAGTACTTC. This encodes CASSAGISYEQYF. The chain carries TRBV2 and TRBJ2-7; D is perhaps TRBD1 (5 bases). The CDR3 loop spans 13 amino acids. Germline-derived CDR1 and CDR2 are SNHLY and FYNNEI. V lost 4 bases, J lost 0 bases, and 7 bases lay in between.

CDR3 loop: CASSYGTGLFAFF. CDR3 DNA: TGTGCCAGCAGTTACGGGACAGGGCTCTTCGCTTTCTTT. The J gene is TRBJ1-1, the V gene TRBV6-5, with TRBD1 matching over 9 bases. The CDR3 contains 13 residues. Unmatched junction bases numbered 6, after V lost 2 bases and J lost 11 bases. Germline V gene data show CDR1 as MNHEY and CDR2 as SVGAGI.

The genes are TRBV12-5 and TRBJ2-7; 7 nucleotides match TRBD1. In germline, CDR1 is LGHNT, CDR2 FRNRAP. The CDR3 covers 19 residues. V lost 3 bases, J lost 1 base, and 18 bases stayed unmatched. The CDR3 is CASGFPLNLGQYMSYEQYF. The CDR3 bases are TGTGCTAGTGGTTTTCCCCTCAACTTGGGACAGTATATGTCCTACGAGCAGTACTTC.

CDR3: CASSNPWDSVHEQYF. In nucleotides, the CDR3 is TGTGCCAGTAGTAACCCCTGGGATAGCGTGCACGAGCAGTACTTC. The chain carries TRBV19 and TRBJ2-7; TRBD2 might be the D (5 bases). CDR3 length: 15 amino acids. Between the trimmed V and J ends, which lost 4 bases and 5 bases, there was a span of 18 bases. The germline gives CDR1 LNHDA, CDR2 SQIVND (reference sequence).

The chain links TRBV7-2 to TRBJ2-7, with TRBD2 matching over 8 bases. J was trimmed by 2 bases and V by 1 base; bases with no gene match: 7. Germline V gene data show CDR1 as SGHTA and CDR2 as FQGNSA. The CDR3 sequence is 16 residues long. The CDR3 here is CASSLGLAGPPYEQYF. CDR3 sequence (DNA): TGTGCCAGCAGCTTAGGGTTAGCGGGACCCCCCTACGAGCAGTACTTC. The full variable domain, in which reference TRBV7-2 and TRBJ2-7 provide the parts outside the CDR3, is GAGVSQSPSNKVTEKGKDVELRCDPISGHTALYWYRQSLGQGLEFLIYFQGNSAPDKSGLPSDRFSAERTGGSVSTLTIQRTQQEDSAVYLCASSLGLAGPPYEQYFGPGTRLTVT.